This T cell receptor beta chain was obtained from a study of T cell responses to AZD1222 COVID-19 vaccine. Points from the study as a whole: After the peak T cell response, and only then, were repertoires sampled.

Per germline, CDR1 DFQATT and CDR2 SNEGSKA (reference sequence). The CDR3 has 11 residues. Trimming left V 0 bases short and J 9 bases short, with 8 bases between. Regarding this clone: The antigen is not known.

This table comes from immunoSEQ multiplex PCR, and its TCRdb copy is limited to in-frame clones, with some not included. The repertoire consists of about 150,000 clones, with around nine tenths occurring once and the leading ten covering around 1%. The source is an adult who received the AZD1222 COVID-19 vaccine. This specimen consisted of peripheral blood, obtained 28 days after the second AZD1222 dose. The chain combines TRBV20-1 with TRBJ1-1; D is possibly TRBD1 (5 bases). The CDR3 DNA sequence: TGCAGTGCTAGAGATCCAGGGCAAGCTTTCTTT. Protein sequence: CSARDPGQAFF.